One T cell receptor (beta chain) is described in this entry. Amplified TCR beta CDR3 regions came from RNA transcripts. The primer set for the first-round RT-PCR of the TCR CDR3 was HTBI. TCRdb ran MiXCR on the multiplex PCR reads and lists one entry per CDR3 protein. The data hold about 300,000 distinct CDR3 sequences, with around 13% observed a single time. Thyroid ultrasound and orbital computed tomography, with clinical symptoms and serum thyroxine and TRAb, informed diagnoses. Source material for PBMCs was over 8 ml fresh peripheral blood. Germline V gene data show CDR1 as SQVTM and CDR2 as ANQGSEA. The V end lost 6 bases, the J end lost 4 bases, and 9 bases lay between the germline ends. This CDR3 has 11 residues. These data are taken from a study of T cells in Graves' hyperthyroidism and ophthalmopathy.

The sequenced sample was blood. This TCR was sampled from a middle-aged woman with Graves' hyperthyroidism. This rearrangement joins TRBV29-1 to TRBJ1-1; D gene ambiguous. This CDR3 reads CSVGRGTEAFF. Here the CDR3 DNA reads TGCAGCGTGGGAAGAGGCACTGAAGCTTTCTTT.